This is a list of T cell receptor beta chains from one sample in a study of control samples from healthy donors and cancer patients. The protocol was immunoSEQ multiplex PCR, while the TCRdb copy is restricted to in-frame clones and leaves out a portion. The table records 150,000 to 200,000 clones, about 90% of them present only once. What was sequenced was blood. The origin of the receptors is a young man in good health. CDR3s include the opening cysteine and the closing phenylalanine or tryptophan. Each record gives: clone size, D gene, J gene, V gene, CDR3 protein, CDR3 DNA. A D gene is named only where the DNA matches it firmly. Clone size, where shown, is once, few, many, or a class for clones that have expanded.

NA | NA | TRBJ2-3 | TRBV9 | CASSERGSTDTQYF | TGTGCCAGCAGCGAGAGGGGTAGCACAGATACGCAGTATTTT
NA | NA | TRBJ1-1 | TRBV2 | CAGSFSGLKATEAFF | TGTGCCGGGAGTTTCAGCGGCCTAAAAGCCACTGAAGCTTTCTTT
once | TRBD2 | TRBJ2-5 | TRBV4-1 | CASSQDLGLAGGQETQYF | TGCGCCAGCAGCCAAGATCTAGGGCTAGCGGGAGGGCAAGAGACCCAGTACTTC
NA | NA | TRBJ2-7 | TRBV12-3/TRBV12-4 | CASSAAHYEQYF | TGTGCCAGCAGTGCTGCCCACTACGAGCAGTACTTC
NA | NA | TRBJ1-1 | TRBV9 | CASSVGVGESTEAFF | TGTGCCAGCAGCGTAGGGGTAGGGGAGTCCACTGAAGCTTTCTTT
NA | NA | TRBJ1-1 | TRBV28 | CASSLSPSRRAFF | TGTGCCAGCAGTTTATCCCCTAGCCGACGAGCTTTCTTT
NA | TRBD2 | TRBJ2-1 | TRBV11-2 | CASSPRGASGSMGQFF | TGTGCCAGCAGCCCCCGGGGAGCTAGCGGGTCGATGGGGCAGTTCTTC
NA | NA | TRBJ1-6 | TRBV2 | CATAYVPQGPLHF | TGTGCCACTGCGTACGTCCCGCAAGGGCCCCTCCACTTT
NA | NA | TRBJ2-7 | TRBV5-1 | CASSRDSTEQYF | TGCGCCAGCAGCCGTGACAGTACCGAGCAGTACTTC
once | NA | TRBJ2-7 | TRBV7-9 | CASSAAYEQYF | TGTGCCAGCAGCGCGGCCTACGAGCAGTACTTC
NA | TRBD1 | TRBJ2-7 | TRBV5-6 | CASSSWGQLYEQYF | TGTGCCAGCAGCTCGTGGGGACAGCTATACGAGCAGTACTTC
NA | TRBD2 | TRBJ2-1 | TRBV20-1 | CSASRGVGRGSNEQFF | TGCAGTGCTAGTCGGGGGGTAGGTCGAGGTAGCAATGAGCAGTTCTTC
NA | TRBD1 | TRBJ1-1 | TRBV5-4 | CASSSPGTGALNTEAFF | TGTGCCAGCAGCTCCCCCGGGACAGGGGCATTGAACACTGAAGCTTTCTTT
NA | NA | TRBJ1-5 | TRBV28 | CASSHMTVYSNQPQHF | TGTGCCAGCAGTCATATGACAGTCTATAGCAATCAGCCCCAGCATTTT
NA | NA | TRBJ2-5 | TRBV9 | CASSYNQETQYF | TGTGCCAGCAGCTATAATCAAGAGACCCAGTACTTC
NA | NA | TRBJ1-1 | TRBV6-5 | CASISTGLGTEAFF | TGTGCCAGCATATCAACAGGGCTCGGCACTGAAGCTTTCTTT
many | NA | TRBJ2-3 | TRBV30 | CAWSVRVDTQYF | TGTGCCTGGAGTGTAAGAGTAGATACGCAGTATTTT
NA | NA | TRBJ1-5 | TRBV4-1 | CASSQMGDPWVDQPQHF | TGCGCCAGCAGCCAAATGGGCGACCCCTGGGTAGATCAGCCCCAGCATTTT
NA | NA | TRBJ1-1 | TRBV14 | CASSQGGRAEAFF | TGTGCCAGCAGCCAAGGGGGAAGGGCTGAAGCTTTCTTT
few | TRBD2 | TRBJ2-1 | TRBV5-4 | CASSRLAGTYNNEQFF | TGTGCCAGCAGCAGACTAGCGGGAACTTACAACAATGAGCAGTTCTTC
NA | TRBD2 | TRBJ2-1 | TRBV5-6 | CASSLVGLAGLGEQFF | TGTGCCAGCAGCTTGGTAGGGCTAGCGGGGCTTGGGGAGCAGTTCTTC
NA | NA | TRBJ2-7 | TRBV5-8 | CASSLTPPGEQYF | TGTGCCAGCAGCTTGACCCCCCCGGGCGAGCAGTACTTC
NA | NA | TRBJ2-2 | TRBV19 | CASSMLQPFTGELFF | TGTGCCAGTAGTATGTTACAGCCTTTCACCGGGGAGCTGTTTTTT
NA | TRBD2 | TRBJ2-1 | TRBV9 | CASSVGSGRANEQFF | TGTGCCAGCAGCGTAGGTAGCGGGAGGGCCAATGAGCAGTTCTTC
NA | TRBD1 | TRBJ2-2 | TRBV7-9 | CASSLDRVPGELFF | TGTGCCAGCAGCTTGGACAGGGTCCCCGGGGAGCTGTTTTTT
few | NA | TRBJ2-1 | TRBV6-5 | CASSYGTSYNEQFF | TGTGCCAGCAGTTACGGGACCTCGTACAATGAGCAGTTCTTC
NA | NA | TRBJ1-2 | TRBV18 | CASSPPSESYYGYTF | TGTGCCAGCTCACCACCTTCAGAATCTTACTATGGCTACACCTTC
NA | TRBD2 | TRBJ2-3 | TRBV7-9 | CASSLKLAGPTDTQYF | TGTGCCAGCAGCTTAAAGCTAGCGGGGCCCACAGATACGCAGTATTTT
NA | NA | TRBJ2-7 | TRBV13 | CASSDSAGIHEQYF | TGTGCCAGCAGCGATAGTGCAGGGATCCACGAGCAGTACTTC
NA | NA | TRBJ1-1 | TRBV18 | CASSQGLNTEAFF | TGTGCCAGCTCACAGGGATTGAACACTGAAGCTTTCTTT
NA | NA | TRBJ2-3 | TRBV19 | CASRIVGGRTDTQYF | TGTGCCAGTAGAATTGTCGGGGGCCGGACAGATACGCAGTATTTT
NA | NA | TRBJ1-1 | TRBV28 | CASSLPRTEAFF | TGTGCCAGCAGTTTACCGAGGACTGAAGCTTTCTTT
NA | TRBD1 | TRBJ1-2 | TRBV29-1 | CSVQELTGTIDGYTF | TGCAGCGTCCAAGAACTGACAGGGACAATTGATGGCTACACCTTC
once | TRBD1 | TRBJ1-1 | TRBV29-1 | CSVGGQGNPNTEAFF | TGCAGCGTTGGGGGACAGGGAAACCCCAACACTGAAGCTTTCTTT
NA | NA | TRBJ2-5 | TRBV9 | CASSVGGETQYF | TGTGCCAGTAGCGTAGGAGGAGAGACCCAGTACTTC
NA | NA | TRBJ1-1 | TRBV7-3 | CASSSGGTEAFF | TGTGCCAGCAGCTCCGGGGGAACTGAAGCTTTCTTT
few | NA | TRBJ2-1 | TRBV4-1 | CASSQGPDSYNEQFF | TGCGCCAGCAGCCAAGGGCCTGACTCCTACAATGAGCAGTTCTTC
NA | NA | TRBJ1-1 | TRBV5-1 | CASSAYGSTEAFF | TGCGCCAGCAGCGCGTACGGGAGCACTGAAGCTTTCTTT
NA | NA | TRBJ2-7 | TRBV4-3 | CASSQVGSEQYF | TGCGCCAGCAGCCAAGTGGGATCCGAGCAGTACTTC
NA | NA | TRBJ1-4 | TRBV7-9 | CASSTQDPREKLFF | TGTGCCAGCAGCACCCAAGACCCTCGGGAAAAACTGTTTTTT
NA | NA | TRBJ2-7 | TRBV27 | CATSGGAQLYEQYF | TGTGCCACCTCCGGCGGGGCCCAACTCTACGAGCAGTACTTC
NA | NA | TRBJ1-5 | TRBV3-1/TRBV3-2 | CASSQERGPQHF | TGTGCCAGCAGCCAAGAGAGAGGTCCCCAGCATTTT
once | NA | TRBJ2-1 | TRBV7-3 | CASSLGSSYNEQFF | TGTGCCAGCAGTCTTGGTAGCTCCTACAATGAGCAGTTCTTC
NA | NA | TRBJ2-1 | TRBV6-8 | CASSYSTHGKRSYNEQFF | TGTGCCAGCAGTTACTCAACTCACGGGAAAAGATCCTACAATGAGCAGTTCTTC